The T cell receptor beta chain described here comes from a study of Ad26.COV2.S vaccination and SARS-CoV-2 variants. Method: immunoSEQ multiplex PCR; TCRdb's copy keeps in-frame clones and lacks some. The sample has roughly 700,000 clones; roughly 90% are singletons. Treatment here: around 19 received Ad26.COV2.S at low or high dose, single or two shots; several received placebo; per-sample allocation not given. Sampling was done on day 63 after the first vaccine or placebo injection. An Ad26 vector that expressed Wuhan-strain SARS-CoV-2 spike constituted the vaccine. CDR1 is KGHDR and CDR2 is SFDVKD in the germline V gene. The CDR3 covers 16 residues. Trimming took 4 bases from V and 5 from J; bases not matched to a gene: 13.

The specimen comprised peripheral blood, sampled in a trial of Ad26.COV2.S vaccine versus placebo. The TCR was taken from a person between 18 and 65 years old who received the Ad26.COV2.S COVID-19 vaccine or a placebo. V is TRBV24-1 and J is TRBJ2-7, with 7 bases identical to TRBD2. In DNA form, the CDR3 reads TGTGCCACCAGTGAGGGAGTGGGGGAGGGCCTCGACGAGCAGTACTTC. Its translation is CATSEGVGEGLDEQYF.